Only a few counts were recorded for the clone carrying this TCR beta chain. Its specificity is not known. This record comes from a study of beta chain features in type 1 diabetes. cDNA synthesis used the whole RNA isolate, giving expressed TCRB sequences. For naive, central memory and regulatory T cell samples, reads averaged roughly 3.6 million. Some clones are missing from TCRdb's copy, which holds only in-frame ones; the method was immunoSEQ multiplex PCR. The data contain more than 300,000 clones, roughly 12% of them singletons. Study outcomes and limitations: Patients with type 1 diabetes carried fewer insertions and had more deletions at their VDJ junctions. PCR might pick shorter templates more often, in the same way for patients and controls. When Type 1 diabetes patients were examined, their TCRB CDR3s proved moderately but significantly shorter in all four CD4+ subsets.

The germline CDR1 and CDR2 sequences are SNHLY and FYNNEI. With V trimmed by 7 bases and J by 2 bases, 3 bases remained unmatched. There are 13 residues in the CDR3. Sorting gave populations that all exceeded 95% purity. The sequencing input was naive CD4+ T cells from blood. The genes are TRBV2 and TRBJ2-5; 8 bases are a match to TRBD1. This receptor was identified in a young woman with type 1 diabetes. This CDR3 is CASTGQGQETQYF. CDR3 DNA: TGTGCCAGCACCGGACAGGGACAAGAGACCCAGTACTTC.